The text below deals with one T cell receptor beta chain. The antigen remains unidentified. All donors were healthy HIV-negative adults lacking recent acute infections or vaccinations. Investigators divided CD4+ cells into CD45RA+ naive and CD45RA-negative memory subsets. This CDR3 has 14 amino acids. V was clipped by 5 bases and J by 1 base, with 11 bases between them. Germline assignment: CDR1 SNHLY and CDR2 FYNNEI. The data derive from a study of shared clonotypes between healthy human individuals. General study findings and limits: The rarefaction results pointed to incomplete sorted-subset sequencing despite large depth.

TCRdb keeps only in-frame clones here, not all; method: immunoSEQ multiplex PCR. The sample shows approximately 2.5 million clones, approximately 94% of them seen only once. The V and J genes are TRBV2 and TRBJ1-1, with D unclear. This sequence originates from a man younger than 35 in good health. Some clones in this sample may be carry-over from other donors' samples. Sequenced input: naive CD4+ T cells from PBMCs. Subset: CD45RA+ positively selected. CDR3 nucleotide sequence: TGTGCCAGCAGTCGGCGGGAGGGGAACACTGAAGCTTTCTTT. It translates to CASSRREGNTEAFF.